This entry is about one T cell receptor beta chain. The data derive from a study of blood T cells in healthy people across ages. V lost 8 bases, J lost 4 bases, and 4 bases stayed unmatched. Germline-derived CDR1 and CDR2 are SEHNR and FQNEAQ (reference sequence). The CDR3 covers 13 residues. Next came a second PCR, run for about 7 to 12 cycles, which used a sample-barcoded 5' primer along with a J-beta primer mix. TCRdb re-analysed the 5' RACE reads in MiXCR, keeping a single row per CDR3 protein. Of 850,000 to 1,300,000 distinct CDR3 sequences in the sample, 45% were seen once. Every participating donor contributed roughly 11 milliliters of peripheral blood through a draw. Every sample gave at least 5 micrograms of total RNA when it was extracted.

This TCR was recovered from a woman aged 60-75 years in good health. The chain combines TRBV7-9 with TRBJ2-7, with 11 nucleotides matching TRBD2. Sequences were obtained from blood. CDR3 DNA sequence: TGTGCCAGCCTGACTAGCGGGAAGTACGAGCAGTACTTC. It yields the protein CASLTSGKYEQYF. The whole variable domain, filled in from reference TRBV7-9 and TRBJ2-7, reads DTGVSQNPRHKITKRGQNVTFRCDPISEHNRLYWYRQTLGQGPEFLTYFQNEAQLEKSRLLSDRFSAERPKGSFSTLEIQRTEQGDSAMYLCASLTSGKYEQYFGPGTRLTVT.